The rows below give T cell receptor beta chains drawn from one sample of a study of T cells in Graves' hyperthyroidism and ophthalmopathy. TCRdb ran MiXCR on the multiplex PCR reads and lists one entry per CDR3 protein. The sample carries roughly 660,000 distinct CDR3 sequences, 17% recorded once. Sequencing used blood. The receptor set was obtained from a man aged 45-65 years with Graves' hyperthyroidism. Each CDR3 is given without its conserved first and last residue. Fields, in order: J gene, V gene, CDR3 protein.

j_call: TRBJ2-7; v_call: TRBV20-1; cdr3_aa: SAMDASGNSYEQY
j_call: TRBJ1-2; v_call: TRBV2; cdr3_aa: ASSGQGMAGYT
j_call: TRBJ2-3; v_call: TRBV5-1; cdr3_aa: ASSLLQGATTGLTDTQY
j_call: TRBJ2-7; v_call: TRBV7-2; cdr3_aa: ASSWLYYEQY
j_call: TRBJ2-7; v_call: TRBV7-2; cdr3_aa: ASSLMTGDYEQY
j_call: TRBJ2-7; v_call: TRBV28; cdr3_aa: ASGTGSYEQY
j_call: TRBJ2-1; v_call: TRBV27; cdr3_aa: ASSLAGERSYNEQF
j_call: TRBJ2-7; v_call: TRBV27; cdr3_aa: ASSRYSGASYEQY
j_call: TRBJ2-3; v_call: TRBV7-2; cdr3_aa: ASSLTLNLAGGTDTQY
j_call: TRBJ2-7; v_call: TRBV5-5; cdr3_aa: ASSLVFGGSYEQY
j_call: TRBJ1-5; v_call: TRBV10-2; cdr3_aa: ASSEEQAVQPQH
j_call: TRBJ2-1; v_call: TRBV27; cdr3_aa: ASAQLSGSLNEQF
j_call: TRBJ2-7; v_call: TRBV11-3; cdr3_aa: ASSLSTSGRAREQY
j_call: TRBJ1-2; v_call: TRBV11-2; cdr3_aa: ASSSQGYYGYT
j_call: TRBJ2-1; v_call: TRBV7-9; cdr3_aa: ASSLGEGRDYNEQF
j_call: TRBJ2-5; v_call: TRBV11-2; cdr3_aa: ASSFSLRTSGSMETQY
j_call: TRBJ1-2; v_call: TRBV2; cdr3_aa: ASSDPGTYGYT
j_call: TRBJ2-1; v_call: TRBV7-8; cdr3_aa: ASSLARFVGTEQF
j_call: TRBJ1-4; v_call: TRBV6-1; cdr3_aa: ASSYWGAPNEKLF
j_call: TRBJ1-1; v_call: TRBV28; cdr3_aa: ASSPQGRVTEAF
j_call: TRBJ2-3; v_call: TRBV7-3; cdr3_aa: ASSPTGLAGGTTDTQY
j_call: TRBJ2-3; v_call: TRBV20-1; cdr3_aa: SADWGSTDTQY
j_call: TRBJ2-2; v_call: TRBV7-3; cdr3_aa: ASSHPGTGVHTGELF
j_call: TRBJ2-7; v_call: TRBV20-1; cdr3_aa: SARVRWAGANGEQY
j_call: TRBJ1-4; v_call: TRBV11-2; cdr3_aa: ASSLGRNEKLF
j_call: TRBJ2-1; v_call: TRBV5-1; cdr3_aa: ASSSGSANEQF
j_call: TRBJ2-2; v_call: TRBV4-3; cdr3_aa: ASSQRGPPPVGELF
j_call: TRBJ2-5; v_call: TRBV28; cdr3_aa: ASNQGGETQY
j_call: TRBJ2-2; v_call: TRBV19; cdr3_aa: ASSGLADMNTGELF